The text below deals with one T cell receptor beta chain. Its antigen is not identified. This may arise from a read error, as a much more abundant clone is one base away. These data come from a study of glioma-infiltrating T cells. Findings of the study overall: Non-neoplastic patients had below-expected tissue-blood divergence, while all gliomas exceeded expectation.

The CDR3 has 12 amino acids. Germline V CDR1 and CDR2: KGHDR, SFDVKD. V lost 11 bases and J 5 bases, leaving 14 bases between the germline ends. The iRepertoire nested amplicon-rescue multiplex PCR amplified TCR alpha and beta CDR3s from RNA. In TCRdb, the multiplex PCR reads were re-called with MiXCR into one record per CDR3 protein. The repertoire consists of roughly 100,000 distinct CDR3 sequences, with under 30% occurring once and the leading ten covering 44%. The sample taken for sequencing was glioma tissue, nonneoplastic brain tissue, or PBMCs (not recorded which). This receptor was taken from a human donor with low-grade glioma or glioblastoma, undergoing nonglioma brain surgery, or in good health (not recorded which). The chain couples TRBV24-1 to TRBJ2-5; possible D gene TRBD2, 5 bases. The CDR3 nucleotides are TGTGCCAAAGGTAGCTCGGGGGAGACCCAGTACTTC. Translated: CAKGSSGETQYF.